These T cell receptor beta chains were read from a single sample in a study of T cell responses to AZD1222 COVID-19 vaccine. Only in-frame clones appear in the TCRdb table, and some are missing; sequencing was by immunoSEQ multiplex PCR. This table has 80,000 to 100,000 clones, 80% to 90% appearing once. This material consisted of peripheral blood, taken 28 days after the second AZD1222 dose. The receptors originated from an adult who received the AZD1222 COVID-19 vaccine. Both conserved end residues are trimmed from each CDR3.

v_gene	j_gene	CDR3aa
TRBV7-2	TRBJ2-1	ASSLDRGKYNEQF
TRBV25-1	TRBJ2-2	ASKGQRGESRDTGELF
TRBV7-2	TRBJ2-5	ASSLAGGETQY
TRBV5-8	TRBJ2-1	ASSDLHNEQF
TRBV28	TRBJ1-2	ASSAWYGYT
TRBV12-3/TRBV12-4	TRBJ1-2	ATTRDRGNGYT
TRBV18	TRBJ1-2	ASSGRGGINYGYT
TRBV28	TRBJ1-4	ASSNRDRGEKLF
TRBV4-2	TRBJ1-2	ASSQDQVYGYT
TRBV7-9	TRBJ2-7	ASLLAGTDEQY
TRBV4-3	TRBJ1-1	ASSHPGGTGRDTEAF
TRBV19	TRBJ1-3	ASSQDIGMGRNTIY
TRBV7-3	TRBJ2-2	ASSFGAGELF
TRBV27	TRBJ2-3	ASSSDSSTDTQY
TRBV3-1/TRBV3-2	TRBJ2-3	ASSQRARTTDTQY
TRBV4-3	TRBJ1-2	ASSRSGTGVYGYT
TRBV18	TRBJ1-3	ASSPDSGGNTIY
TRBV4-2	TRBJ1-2	ASSQDFPLGYGYT
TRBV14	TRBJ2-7	ASSLLAGVGAYEQY
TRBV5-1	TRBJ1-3	ASSSGQEPSGNTIY
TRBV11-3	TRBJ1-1	ASSQRNTEAF
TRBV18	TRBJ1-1	ASSPSQGRNTEAF
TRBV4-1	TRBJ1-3	ASSLRDSTGNTIY
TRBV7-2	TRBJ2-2	ASSFSGTRDTGELF
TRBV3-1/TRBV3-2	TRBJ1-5	ASSHSSRGQPQH
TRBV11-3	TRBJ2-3	ASSLTRFLSTDTQY
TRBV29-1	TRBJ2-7	SVAKLAGVFYEQY
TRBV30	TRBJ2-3	AWSVPGIDTQY
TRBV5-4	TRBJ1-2	ASSSSGILGDYGYT
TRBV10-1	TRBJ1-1	ASTCTLNYDRNTEAF
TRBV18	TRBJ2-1	ASSRPGYNEQF
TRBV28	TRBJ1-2	ASVSYKANGYT
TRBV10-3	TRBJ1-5	AISDAGTSNQPQH
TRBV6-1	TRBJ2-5	ASSEATGRETQY
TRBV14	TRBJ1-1	ASSQEGVAPHTEAF
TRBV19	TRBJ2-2	ASSPRQGNTGELF
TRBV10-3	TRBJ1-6	AIRLEGGNSPLH
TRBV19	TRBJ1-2	ASTYIGTYGYT
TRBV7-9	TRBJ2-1	ASSIGTASYNEQF
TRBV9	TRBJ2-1	ASSQGAILYNEQF
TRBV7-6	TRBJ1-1	ASSLGSFDGEAF
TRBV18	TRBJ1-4	ASSPRGSNREKLF
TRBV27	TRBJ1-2	ASSLSSAYGYT
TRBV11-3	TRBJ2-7	ASSIGTSTYEQY
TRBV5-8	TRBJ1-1	ASSWGRGRTEAF
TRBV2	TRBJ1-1	ASSEARDRTGTEAF
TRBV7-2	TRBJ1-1	ASAMDRNTEAF
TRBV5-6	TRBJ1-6	ASRLAQGDNSPLH
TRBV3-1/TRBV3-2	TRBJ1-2	ASQGGTYGYT
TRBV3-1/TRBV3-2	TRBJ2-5	ASSQGGTRRQETQY
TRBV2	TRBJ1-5	ASSETSRTTQPQH
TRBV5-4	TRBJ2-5	ASSSDPGETQY
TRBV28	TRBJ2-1	ASSESGRGYNEQF
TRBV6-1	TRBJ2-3	ASSEELGGPPGTQY
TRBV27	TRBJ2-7	ASKTGAAYEQY
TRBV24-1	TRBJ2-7	ASKQGIYEQY
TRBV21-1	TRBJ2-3	ASSNPPSTDTQY
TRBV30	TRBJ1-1	AWSYQGNTEAF